This section outlines one TCR beta chain sequence together with its context. Its antigen is still unknown. The junction does not match germline at one end; this may be a read error. Diagnoses rested on clinical symptoms, serum thyroxine and TRAb, thyroid ultrasound and orbital computed tomography. Fresh peripheral blood, 10 ml, was the source of the PBMCs. These data originate in a study of T cells in Graves' hyperthyroidism and ophthalmopathy. Study results and caveats: From stable hyperthyroidism, ophthalmopathy was set apart by a 13 V-J model.

CDR1 is SGHVS, CDR2 FQNEAQ, per germline. The CDR3 length is 12 residues. Amplification yielded TCR beta CDR3 regions, with RNA transcripts as the source. TCR CDR3 underwent first-round RT-PCR with the HTBI primer set. TCRdb called the multiplex PCR reads again in MiXCR, with one record for every CDR3 protein. The sample has a few hundred thousand distinct CDR3 sequences; approximately 14% are singletons. The rearrangement links TRBV7-8 to TRBJ2-7; possible D gene TRBD1, 6 bases. The receptor's source is a woman aged 60-75 years with Graves' ophthalmopathy. Sequencing was carried out using blood. The CDR3 reads CASTLQGFEQYF. The CDR3 DNA follows: TGTGCCAGCACCTTACAGGGCTTCGAGCAGTACTTC.